This T cell receptor (beta chain) was obtained from a study of PD-L1 blockade in urothelial cancer. Study summary: Atezolizumab at 1,200 mg intravenously every 3 weeks was started by patients at some point between 2014 and 2016.

The sample's time point: pretreatment peripheral blood. The CDR3 length is 15 residues. Per germline, CDR1 MNHEY and CDR2 SMNVEV (reference sequence). V lost 6 bases and J lost 3; bases outside the gene matches: 9. This table comes from immunoSEQ multiplex PCR, and its TCRdb copy is limited to in-frame clones, with some not included. The sample records roughly 87,000 clones, more than 70% being singletons. The sample here was PBMCs, taken around atezolizumab (anti-PD-L1) treatment. The source of this sequence is an elderly woman with urothelial cancer. The genes are TRBV27 and TRBJ2-7; 9 bases agree with TRBD2. Here the CDR3 DNA reads TGTGCCAGCAGCTCCGGGACTAGCTCCATCTACGAGCAGTACTTC. It translates to CASSSGTSSIYEQYF.